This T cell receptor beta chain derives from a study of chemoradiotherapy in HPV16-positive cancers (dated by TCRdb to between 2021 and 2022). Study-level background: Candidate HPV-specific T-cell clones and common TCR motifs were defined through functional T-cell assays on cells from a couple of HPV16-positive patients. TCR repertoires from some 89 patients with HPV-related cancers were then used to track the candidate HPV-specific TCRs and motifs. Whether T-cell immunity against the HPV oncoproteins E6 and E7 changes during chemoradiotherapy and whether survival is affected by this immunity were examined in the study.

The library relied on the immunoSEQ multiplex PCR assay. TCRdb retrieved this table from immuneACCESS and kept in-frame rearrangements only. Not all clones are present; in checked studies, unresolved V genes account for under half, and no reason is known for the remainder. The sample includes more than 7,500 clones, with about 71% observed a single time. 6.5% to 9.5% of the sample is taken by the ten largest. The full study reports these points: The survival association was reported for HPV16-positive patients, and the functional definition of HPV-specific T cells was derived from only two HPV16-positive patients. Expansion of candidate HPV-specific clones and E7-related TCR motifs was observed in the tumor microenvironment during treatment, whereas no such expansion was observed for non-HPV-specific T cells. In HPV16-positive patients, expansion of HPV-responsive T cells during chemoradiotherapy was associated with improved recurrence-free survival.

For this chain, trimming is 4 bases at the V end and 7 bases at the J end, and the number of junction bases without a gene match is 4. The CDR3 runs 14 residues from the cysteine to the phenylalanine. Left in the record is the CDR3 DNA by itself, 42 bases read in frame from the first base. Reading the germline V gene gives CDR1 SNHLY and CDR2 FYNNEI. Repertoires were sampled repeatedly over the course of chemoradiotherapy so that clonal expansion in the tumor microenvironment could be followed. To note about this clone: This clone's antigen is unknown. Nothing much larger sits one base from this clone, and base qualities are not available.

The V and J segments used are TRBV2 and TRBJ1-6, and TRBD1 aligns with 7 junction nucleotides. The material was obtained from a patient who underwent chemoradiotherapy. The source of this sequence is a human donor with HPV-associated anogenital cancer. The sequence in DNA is TGTGCCAGCAGTGTACAGGGGCCCAATTCACCCCTCCACTTT. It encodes CASSVQGPNSPLHF.